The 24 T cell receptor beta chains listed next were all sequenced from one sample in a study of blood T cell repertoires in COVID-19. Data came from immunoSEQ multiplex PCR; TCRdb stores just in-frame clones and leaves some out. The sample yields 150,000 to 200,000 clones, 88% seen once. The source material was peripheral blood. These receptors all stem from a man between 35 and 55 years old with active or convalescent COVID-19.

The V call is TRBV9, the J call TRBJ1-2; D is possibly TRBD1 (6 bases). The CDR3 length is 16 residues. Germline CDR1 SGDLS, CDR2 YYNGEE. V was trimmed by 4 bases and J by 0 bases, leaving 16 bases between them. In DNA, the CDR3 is TGTGCCAGCAGCCCGACAGGCATAAACCCTAACTATGGCTACACCTTC. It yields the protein CASSPTGINPNYGYTF.

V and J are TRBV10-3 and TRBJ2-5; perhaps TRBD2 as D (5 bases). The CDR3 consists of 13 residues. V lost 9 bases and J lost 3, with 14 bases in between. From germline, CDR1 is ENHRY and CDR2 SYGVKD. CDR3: CAIAGSEKETQYF. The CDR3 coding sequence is TGTGCCATTGCGGGCTCGGAAAAAGAGACCCAGTACTTC.

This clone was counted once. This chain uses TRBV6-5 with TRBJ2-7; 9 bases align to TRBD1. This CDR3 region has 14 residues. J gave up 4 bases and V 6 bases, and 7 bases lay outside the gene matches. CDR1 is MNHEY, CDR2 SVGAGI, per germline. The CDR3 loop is CASSRTGEMYEQYF. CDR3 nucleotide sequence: TGTGCCAGCAGCAGGACAGGGGAGATGTACGAGCAGTACTTC.

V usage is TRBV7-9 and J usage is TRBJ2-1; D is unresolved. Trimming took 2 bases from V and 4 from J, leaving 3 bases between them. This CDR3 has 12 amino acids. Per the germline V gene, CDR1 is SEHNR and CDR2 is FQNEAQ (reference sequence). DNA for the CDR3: TGTGCCAGCAGCTTACGGTACAATGAGCAGTTCTTC. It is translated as CASSLRYNEQFF.

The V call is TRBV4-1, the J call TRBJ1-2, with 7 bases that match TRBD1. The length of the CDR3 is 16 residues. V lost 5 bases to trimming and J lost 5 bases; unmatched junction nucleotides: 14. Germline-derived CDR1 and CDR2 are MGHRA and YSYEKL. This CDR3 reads CASSTNRDSFPYGYTF. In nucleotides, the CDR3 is TGCGCCAGCAGCACGAACCGGGACAGCTTCCCTTATGGCTACACCTTC.

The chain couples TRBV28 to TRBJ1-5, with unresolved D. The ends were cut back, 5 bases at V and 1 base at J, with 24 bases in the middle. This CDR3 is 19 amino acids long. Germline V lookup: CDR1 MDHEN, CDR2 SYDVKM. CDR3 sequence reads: CASSPTLDPRGVSNQPQHF. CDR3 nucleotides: TGTGCCAGCAGTCCCACTCTCGACCCGCGGGGTGTAAGCAATCAGCCCCAGCATTTT.

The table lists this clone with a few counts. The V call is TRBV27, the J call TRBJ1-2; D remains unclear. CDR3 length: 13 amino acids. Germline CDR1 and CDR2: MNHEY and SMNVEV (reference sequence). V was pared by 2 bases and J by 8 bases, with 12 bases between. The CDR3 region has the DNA TGTGCCAGCAGTTTACGAGGGATGGGGGGCTACACCTTC. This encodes CASSLRGMGGYTF.

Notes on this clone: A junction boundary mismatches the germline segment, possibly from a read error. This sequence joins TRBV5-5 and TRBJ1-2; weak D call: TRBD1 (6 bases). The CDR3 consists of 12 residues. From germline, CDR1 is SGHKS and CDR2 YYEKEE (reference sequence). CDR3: CASSLGLDSQSF. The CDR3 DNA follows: TGTGCCAGCAGCCTGGGGTTGGACAGTCAGTCCTTC.

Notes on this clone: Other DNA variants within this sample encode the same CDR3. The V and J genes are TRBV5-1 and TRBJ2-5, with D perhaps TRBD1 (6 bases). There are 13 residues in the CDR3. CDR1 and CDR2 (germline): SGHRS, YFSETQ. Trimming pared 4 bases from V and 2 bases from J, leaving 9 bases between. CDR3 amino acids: CASSPDRQETQYF. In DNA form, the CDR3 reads TGCGCCAGCAGCCCGGACAGACAAGAGACCCAGTACTTC.

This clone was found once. In nucleotides, the CDR3 is TGTGCCAGCAGCTTTTCCGGACAGAAAAATTCACCCCTCCACTTT. Protein sequence: CASSFSGQKNSPLHF. This rearrangement joins TRBV7-2 to TRBJ1-6, with TRBD1 as a possible D gene (6 bases). V was trimmed by 3 bases and J by 7 bases, leaving 13 bases between them. The CDR3 totals 15 residues. CDR1 and CDR2 (germline): SGHTA, FQGNSA.

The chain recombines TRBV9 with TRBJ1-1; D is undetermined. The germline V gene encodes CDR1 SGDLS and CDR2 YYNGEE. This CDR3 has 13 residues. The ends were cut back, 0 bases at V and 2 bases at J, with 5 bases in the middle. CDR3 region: CASSVVSNTEAFF. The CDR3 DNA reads TGTGCCAGCAGCGTAGTTAGTAACACTGAAGCTTTCTTT.

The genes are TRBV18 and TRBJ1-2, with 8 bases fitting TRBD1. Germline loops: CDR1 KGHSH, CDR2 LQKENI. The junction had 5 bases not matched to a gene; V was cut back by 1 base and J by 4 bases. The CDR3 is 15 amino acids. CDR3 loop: CASSPQTGEIYGYTF. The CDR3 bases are TGTGCCAGCTCACCACAGACAGGGGAAATCTATGGCTACACCTTC.

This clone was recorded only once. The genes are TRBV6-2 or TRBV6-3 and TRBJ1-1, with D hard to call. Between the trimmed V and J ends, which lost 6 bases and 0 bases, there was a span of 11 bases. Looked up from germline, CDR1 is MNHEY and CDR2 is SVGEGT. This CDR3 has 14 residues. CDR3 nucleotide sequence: TGTGCCAGCAGCAAAGGCGGGATGAACACTGAAGCTTTCTTT. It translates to CASSKGGMNTEAFF.

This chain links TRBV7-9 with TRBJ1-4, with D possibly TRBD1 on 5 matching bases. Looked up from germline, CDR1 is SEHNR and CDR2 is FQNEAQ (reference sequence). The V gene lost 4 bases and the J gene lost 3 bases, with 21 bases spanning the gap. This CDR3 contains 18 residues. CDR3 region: CASSSPDKGRAANEKLFF. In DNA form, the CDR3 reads TGTGCCAGCAGCTCCCCGGACAAAGGTCGGGCGGCTAATGAAAAACTGTTTTTT.

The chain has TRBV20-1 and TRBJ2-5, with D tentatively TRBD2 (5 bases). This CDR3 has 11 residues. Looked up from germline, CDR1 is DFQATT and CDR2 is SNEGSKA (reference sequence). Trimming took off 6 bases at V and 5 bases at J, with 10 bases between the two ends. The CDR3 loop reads CSASIAETQYF. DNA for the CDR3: TGCAGTGCAAGTATAGCGGAGACCCAGTACTTC.

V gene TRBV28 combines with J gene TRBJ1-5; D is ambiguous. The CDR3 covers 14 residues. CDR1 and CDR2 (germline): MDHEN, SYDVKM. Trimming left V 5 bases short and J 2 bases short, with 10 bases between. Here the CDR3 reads CASSSLRGNQPQHF. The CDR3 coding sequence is TGTGCCAGCAGTAGTCTGAGGGGCAATCAGCCCCAGCATTTT. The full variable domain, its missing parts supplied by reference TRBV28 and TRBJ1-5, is DVKVTQSSRYLVKRTGEKVFLECVQDMDHENMFWYRQDPGLGLRLIYFSYDVKMKEKGDIPEGYSVSREKKERFSLILESASTNQTSMYLCASSSLRGNQPQHFGDGTRLSIL.

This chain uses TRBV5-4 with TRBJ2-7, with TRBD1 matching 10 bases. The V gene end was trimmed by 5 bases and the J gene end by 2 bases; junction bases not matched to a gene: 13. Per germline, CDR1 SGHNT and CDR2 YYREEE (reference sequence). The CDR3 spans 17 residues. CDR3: CASRPDRGTPSTYEQYF. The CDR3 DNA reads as TGTGCCAGCAGACCGGACAGGGGGACACCATCCACCTACGAGCAGTACTTC. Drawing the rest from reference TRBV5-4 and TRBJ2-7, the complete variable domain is ETGVTQSPTHLIKTRGQQVTLRCSSQSGHNTVSWYQQALGQGPQFIFQYYREEENGRGNFPPRFSGLQFPNYSSELNVNALELDDSALYLCASRPDRGTPSTYEQYFGPGTRLTVT.

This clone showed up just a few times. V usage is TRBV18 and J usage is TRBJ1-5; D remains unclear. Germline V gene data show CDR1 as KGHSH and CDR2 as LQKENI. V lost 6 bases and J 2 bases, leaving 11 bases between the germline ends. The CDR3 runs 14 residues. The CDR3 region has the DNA TGTGCCAGCTCGTCCGAGAGGGGCAATCAGCCCCAGCATTTT. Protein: CASSSERGNQPQHF.

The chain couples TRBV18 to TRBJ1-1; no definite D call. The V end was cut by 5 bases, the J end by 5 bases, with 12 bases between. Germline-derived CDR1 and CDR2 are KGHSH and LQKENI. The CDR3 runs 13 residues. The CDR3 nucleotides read TGTGCCAGCTCAAGTTTAGAGGGTACTGAAGCTTTCTTT. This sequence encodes CASSSLEGTEAFF.

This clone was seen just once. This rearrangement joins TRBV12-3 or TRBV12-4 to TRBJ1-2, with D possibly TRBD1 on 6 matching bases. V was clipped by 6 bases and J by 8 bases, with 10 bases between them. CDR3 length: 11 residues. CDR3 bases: TGTGCCAGCAGCCTCGACAGGGGCTACACCTTC. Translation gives CASSLDRGYTF.

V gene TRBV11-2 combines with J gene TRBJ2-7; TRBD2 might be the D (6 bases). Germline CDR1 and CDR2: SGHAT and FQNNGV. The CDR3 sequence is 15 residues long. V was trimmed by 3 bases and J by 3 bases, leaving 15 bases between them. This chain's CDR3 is CASSFRGGGNYEQYF. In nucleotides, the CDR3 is TGTGCCAGCAGCTTTCGGGGTGGAGGGAACTACGAGCAGTACTTC.

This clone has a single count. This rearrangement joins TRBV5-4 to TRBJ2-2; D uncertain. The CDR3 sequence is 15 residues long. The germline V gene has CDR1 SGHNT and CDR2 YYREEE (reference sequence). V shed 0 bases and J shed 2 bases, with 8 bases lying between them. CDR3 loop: CASSLVRGNTGELFF. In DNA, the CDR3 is TGTGCCAGCAGCTTGGTACGCGGAAACACCGGGGAGCTGTTTTTT.

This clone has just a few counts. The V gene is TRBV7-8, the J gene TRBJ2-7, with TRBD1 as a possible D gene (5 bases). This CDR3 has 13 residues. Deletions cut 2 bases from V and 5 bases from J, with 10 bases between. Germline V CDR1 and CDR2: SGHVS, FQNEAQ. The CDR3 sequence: CASSLNLGDEQYF. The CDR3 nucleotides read TGTGCCAGCAGCTTAAATTTAGGGGACGAGCAGTACTTC.

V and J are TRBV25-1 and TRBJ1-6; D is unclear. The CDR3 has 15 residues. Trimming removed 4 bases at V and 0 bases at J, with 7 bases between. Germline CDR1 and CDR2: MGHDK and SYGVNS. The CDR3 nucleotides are TGTGCCAGCAGTGGTACTGCCTCCTATAATTCACCCCTCCACTTT. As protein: CASSGTASYNSPLHF.